This T cell receptor beta chain was captured in a study of T cells in localized non-small cell lung cancer. Overall study results and limits: Patients showing higher blood T cell density tended to see longer overall survival. The highest T cell clonality was in uninvolved adjacent lung, above tumor. Appearing in adjacent lung were a median around 60 of the top 100 tumor clones. Only one tumor region was sequenced, so heterogeneity remains possible.

Produced via immunoSEQ multiplex PCR; TCRdb's table is partial and in-frame only. The sample gives about 26,000 clones, about 81% of which show up once; around 4.1% is in the top ten. Concerning this clone itself: Its matching antigen is unknown.

V shed 1 base and J shed 2 bases, with 1 base lying between them. The germline gives CDR1 SGHDT, CDR2 YYEEEE. This CDR3 has 13 amino acids. This chain uses TRBV5-6 with TRBJ2-6; no clear D. This receptor was identified in a woman aged 40-69 years with stage I lung adenocarcinoma. The sequencing used peripheral blood, collected before any cancer treatment. CDR3 region: CASSLPGANVLTF. The CDR3 DNA follows: TGTGCCAGCAGCTTGCCTGGGGCCAACGTCCTGACTTTC.